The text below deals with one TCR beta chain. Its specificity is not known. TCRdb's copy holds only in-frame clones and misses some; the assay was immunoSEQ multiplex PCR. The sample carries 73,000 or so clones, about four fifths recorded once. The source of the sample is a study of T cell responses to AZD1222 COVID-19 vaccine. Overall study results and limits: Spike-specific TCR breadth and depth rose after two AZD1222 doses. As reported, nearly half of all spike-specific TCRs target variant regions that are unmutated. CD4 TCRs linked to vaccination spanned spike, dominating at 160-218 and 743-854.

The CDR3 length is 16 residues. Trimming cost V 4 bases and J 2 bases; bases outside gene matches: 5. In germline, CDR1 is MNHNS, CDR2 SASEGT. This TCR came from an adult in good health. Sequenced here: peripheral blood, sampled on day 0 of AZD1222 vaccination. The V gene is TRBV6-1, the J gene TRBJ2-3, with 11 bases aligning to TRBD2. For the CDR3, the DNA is TGTGCCAGCAGTGCCCTAGCGGGGGGTGCCACAGATACGCAGTATTTT. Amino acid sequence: CASSALAGGATDTQYF.